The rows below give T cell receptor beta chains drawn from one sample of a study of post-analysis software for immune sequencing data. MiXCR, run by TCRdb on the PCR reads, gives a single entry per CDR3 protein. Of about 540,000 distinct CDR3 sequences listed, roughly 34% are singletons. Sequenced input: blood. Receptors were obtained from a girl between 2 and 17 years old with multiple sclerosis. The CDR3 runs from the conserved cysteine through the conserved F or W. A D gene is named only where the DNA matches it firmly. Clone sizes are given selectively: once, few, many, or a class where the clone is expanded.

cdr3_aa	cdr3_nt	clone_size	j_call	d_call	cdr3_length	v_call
CASSQDMVPGPDTEAFF	TGTGCCAGCAGCCAAGATATGGTCCCGGGGCCCGACACTGAAGCTTTCTTT	.	TRBJ1-1	.	17	TRBV4-2
CASSHGEKLFF	TGTGCCAGCAGTCACGGAGAAAAACTGTTTTTT	few	TRBJ1-4	.	11	TRBV6-6
CASSPYANSYGYTF	TGTGCCAGCAGCCCGTATGCGAATAGCTATGGCTACACCTTC	.	TRBJ1-2	.	14	TRBV11-2
CASSLTGADGYTF	TGCGCCAGCAGCCTGACAGGGGCGGATGGCTACACCTTC	many	TRBJ1-2	TRBD1	13	TRBV5-1
CASLKGAGAHSYNEQFF	TGTGCCAGCCTAAAAGGAGCGGGGGCCCACTCCTACAATGAGCAGTTCTTC	.	TRBJ2-1	TRBD2	17	TRBV6-1
CASIERGPKNTEAFF	TGTGCCAGCATCGAGAGGGGGCCCAAGAACACTGAAGCTTTCTTT	.	TRBJ1-1	TRBD1	15	TRBV5-5
CSARLAGQETQYF	TGCAGTGCTAGGTTAGCTGGGCAAGAGACCCAGTACTTC	.	TRBJ2-5	.	13	TRBV20-1
CASGGLRGGEQFF	TGCGCCAGCGGCGGGCTGCGGGGTGGTGAGCAGTTCTTC	.	TRBJ2-1	.	13	TRBV5-1
CASSLAAITYEQYF	TGCGCCAGCAGCTTGGCCGCAATAACCTACGAGCAGTACTTC	many	TRBJ2-7	.	14	TRBV5-1
CASSYAGISYEQYF	TGTGCCAGCAGTTACGCCGGGATCTCCTACGAGCAGTACTTC	few	TRBJ2-7	.	14	TRBV6-2/TRBV6-3
CASSDRDRGITGELFF	TGTGCCAGCAGTGACCGGGACAGGGGGATCACCGGGGAGCTGTTTTTT	once	TRBJ2-2	TRBD1	16	TRBV2
CASSRGDSYQETQYF	TGCGCCAGCAGCCGAGGGGACTCGTACCAAGAGACCCAGTACTTC	few	TRBJ2-5	.	15	TRBV4-1
CASRPRTGGVGYTF	TGTGCCAGCAGACCTCGGACAGGGGGCGTTGGCTACACCTTC	many	TRBJ1-2	TRBD1	14	TRBV7-2
CSAKNPGQGAYGYTF	TGCAGTGCCAAGAATCCGGGACAGGGGGCCTATGGCTACACCTTC	few	TRBJ1-2	TRBD1	15	TRBV20-1
CASSPRATNEKLFF	TGTGCCAGCTCCCCAAGGGCTACTAATGAAAAACTGTTTTTT	few	TRBJ1-4	.	14	TRBV18
CASSGWTGPLPGELFF	TGTGCCAGCAGTGGGTGGACAGGACCTCTCCCCGGGGAGCTGTTTTTT	.	TRBJ2-2	TRBD1	16	TRBV6-1
CASSLEGLISGNTIYF	TGTGCCAGCAGCTTAGAGGGGTTGATCTCTGGAAACACCATATATTTT	.	TRBJ1-3	.	16	TRBV7-2
CASSPERGSVYIQYF	TGTGCCAGCAGCCCTGAGAGGGGGTCCGTCTACATTCAGTACTTC	.	TRBJ2-4	.	15	TRBV7-2
CASSPTGKMVHEQFF	TGTGCCAGCAGTCCTACAGGGAAGATGGTACATGAGCAGTTCTTC	few	TRBJ2-1	.	15	TRBV6-1
CSARDRVSGYEQYF	TGCAGTGCTAGAGATCGGGTTTCGGGATACGAGCAGTACTTC	.	TRBJ2-7	.	14	TRBV20-1
CASSTYWQGLETQYF	TGTGCCAGCTCAACCTACTGGCAAGGGTTGGAGACCCAGTACTTC	.	TRBJ2-5	.	15	TRBV18
CASSCADRGDGYTF	TGCGCCAGCAGCTGTGCGGACAGGGGCGATGGCTACACCTTC	.	TRBJ1-2	TRBD1	14	TRBV5-1
CASSQELADTDTQYF	TGCGCCAGCAGCCAGGAGCTAGCGGACACAGATACGCAGTATTTT	few	TRBJ2-3	TRBD2	15	TRBV4-1
CASSLVPRGRNTEAFF	TGCGCCAGCAGCTTGGTCCCCAGGGGGAGGAACACTGAAGCTTTCTTT	.	TRBJ1-1	TRBD1	16	TRBV5-1
CASSLGTGLDTQYF	TGCGCCAGCAGCCTCGGGACAGGGTTGGATACGCAGTATTTT	.	TRBJ2-3	TRBD1	14	TRBV5-1
CASSEYARRTQYF	TGTGCCAGCAGTGAATATGCCCGCCGGACCCAGTACTTC	.	TRBJ2-5	.	13	TRBV25-1
CASSQEGTQNYGYTF	TGTGCCAGCAGCCAAGAAGGGACACAAAACTATGGCTACACCTTC	.	TRBJ1-2	.	15	TRBV14
CSAGHTGTPQETQYF	TGCAGTGCTGGACACACCGGGACACCCCAAGAGACCCAGTACTTC	few	TRBJ2-5	.	15	TRBV20-1